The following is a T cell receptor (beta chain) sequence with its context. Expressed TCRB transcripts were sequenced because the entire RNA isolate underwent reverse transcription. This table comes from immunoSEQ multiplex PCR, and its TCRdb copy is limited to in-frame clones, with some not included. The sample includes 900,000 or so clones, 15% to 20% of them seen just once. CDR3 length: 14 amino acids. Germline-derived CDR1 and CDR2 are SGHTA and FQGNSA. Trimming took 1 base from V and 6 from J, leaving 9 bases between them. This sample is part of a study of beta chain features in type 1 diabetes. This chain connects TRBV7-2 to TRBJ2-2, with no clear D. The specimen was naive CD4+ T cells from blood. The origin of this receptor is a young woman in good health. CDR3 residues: CASSLDLGPGELFF. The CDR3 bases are TGTGCCAGCAGCTTAGATTTAGGACCCGGGGAGCTGTTTTTT.